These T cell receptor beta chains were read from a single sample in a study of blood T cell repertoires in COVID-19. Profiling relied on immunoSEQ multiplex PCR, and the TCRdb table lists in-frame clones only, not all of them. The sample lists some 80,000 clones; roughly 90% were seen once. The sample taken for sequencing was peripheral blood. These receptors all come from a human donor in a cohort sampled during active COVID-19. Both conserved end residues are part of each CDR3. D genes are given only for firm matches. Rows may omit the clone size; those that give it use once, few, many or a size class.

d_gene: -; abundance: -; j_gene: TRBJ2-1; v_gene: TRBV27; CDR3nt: TGTGCCAGCAGTTGGAACAGGGGAGGCGATGAGCAGTTCTTC; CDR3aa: CASSWNRGGDEQFF
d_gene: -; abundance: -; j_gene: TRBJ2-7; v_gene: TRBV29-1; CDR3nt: TGCAGCGTTGGGGGGCAGGGTGCGCACCCCTACGAGCAGTACTTC; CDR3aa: CSVGGQGAHPYEQYF
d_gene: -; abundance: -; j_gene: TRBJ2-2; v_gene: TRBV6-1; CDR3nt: TGTGCCAGCAGTGAAGCGGGCAGGGTGGCCGGGGAGCTGTTTTTT; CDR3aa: CASSEAGRVAGELFF
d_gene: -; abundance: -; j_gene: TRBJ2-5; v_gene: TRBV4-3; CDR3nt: TGCGCCAGCAGCCGCGCGACAGGGAGGGAGACCCAGTACTTC; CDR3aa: CASSRATGRETQYF
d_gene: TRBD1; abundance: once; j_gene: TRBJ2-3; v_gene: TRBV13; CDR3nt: TGTGCCAGCAGCACGGGACAGTCTAGCACAGATACGCAGTATTTT; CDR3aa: CASSTGQSSTDTQYF
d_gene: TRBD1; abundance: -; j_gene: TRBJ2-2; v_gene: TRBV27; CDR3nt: TGTGCCAGCAGTTTATACGAGCCAGACCGGGACAGGGGTACGAACACCGGGGAGCTGTTTTTT; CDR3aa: CASSLYEPDRDRGTNTGELFF
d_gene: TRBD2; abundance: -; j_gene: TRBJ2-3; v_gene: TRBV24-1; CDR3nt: TGTGCCACCAGTGATTTTAGGGCGGGGGGGCCGATTAGTACAGATACGCAGTATTTT; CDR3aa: CATSDFRAGGPISTDTQYF
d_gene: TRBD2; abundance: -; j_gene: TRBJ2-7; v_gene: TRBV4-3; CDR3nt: TGCGCCAGCAGCCAAGCTAGCGGGAGGGAAGGGTACGAGCAGTACTTC; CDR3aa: CASSQASGREGYEQYF
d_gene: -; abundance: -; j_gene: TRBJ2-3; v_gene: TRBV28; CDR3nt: TGTGCCAGCAGTTTTTTCTATAGCGGTTTTAGCACAGATACGCAGTATTTT; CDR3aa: CASSFFYSGFSTDTQYF
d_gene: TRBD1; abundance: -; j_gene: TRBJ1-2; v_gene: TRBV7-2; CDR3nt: TGTGCCAGCAGTGGTCGGACAGGGGTGGGCGGCTACACCTTC; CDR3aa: CASSGRTGVGGYTF
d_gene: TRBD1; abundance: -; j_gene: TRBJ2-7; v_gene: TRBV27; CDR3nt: TGTGCCAGCAGGACAGGGCCCGGAAATTCCTACGAGCAGTACTTC; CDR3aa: CASRTGPGNSYEQYF
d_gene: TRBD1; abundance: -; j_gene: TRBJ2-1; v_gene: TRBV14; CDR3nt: TGTGCCAGCAGCCCCCTCGGACAGGGGGCCTACAATGAGCAGTTCTTC; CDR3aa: CASSPLGQGAYNEQFF